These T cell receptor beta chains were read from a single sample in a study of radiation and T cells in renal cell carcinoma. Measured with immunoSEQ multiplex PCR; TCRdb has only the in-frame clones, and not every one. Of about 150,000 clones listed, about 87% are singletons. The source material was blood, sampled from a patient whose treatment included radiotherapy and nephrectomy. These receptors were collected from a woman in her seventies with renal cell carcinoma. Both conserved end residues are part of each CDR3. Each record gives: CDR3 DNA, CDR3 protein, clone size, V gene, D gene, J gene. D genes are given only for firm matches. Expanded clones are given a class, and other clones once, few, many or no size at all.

TGTGCCAGTCAACGGACGAACACTGAAGCTTTCTTT	CASQRTNTEAFF	few	TRBV19	.	TRBJ1-1
TGTGCCAGCAGCCCAGCGGGGGTGGGAGATACGCAGTATTTT	CASSPAGVGDTQYF	.	TRBV7-9	TRBD2	TRBJ2-3
TGTGCCAGCAGCGTCCAGGGGGCGTCTAATTCACCCCTCCACTTT	CASSVQGASNSPLHF	.	TRBV9	TRBD1	TRBJ1-6
TGCGCCAGCAGATTGGGCGGGGTTACTGAAGCTTTCTTT	CASRLGGVTEAFF	.	TRBV5-1	.	TRBJ1-1
TGTGCCAGCAGTCCGGGGACAGGGGGCGTAGGGTATGGCTACACCTTC	CASSPGTGGVGYGYTF	.	TRBV28	TRBD1	TRBJ1-2
TGTGCCAGCAGTGAACGAGGACTAGCGTTGGATGAGCAGTTCTTC	CASSERGLALDEQFF	.	TRBV6-1	TRBD2	TRBJ2-1
TGTGCCATCAGTGAGTCGACTAGCGGTTCCTACAATGAGCAGTTCTTC	CAISESTSGSYNEQFF	.	TRBV10-3	TRBD2	TRBJ2-1
TGTGCCAGCAGTCCTGGAGCACGGGTGAAAACCGGGGAGCTGTTTTTT	CASSPGARVKTGELFF	.	TRBV27	.	TRBJ2-2
TGTGCCAGCTCCCGTGGCGGGTATGGTGGCTACACCTTC	CASSRGGYGGYTF	.	TRBV28	.	TRBJ1-2
TGTGCCTGGAGTGGGGTTTGGGACGGGGAGCTGTTTTTT	CAWSGVWDGELFF	.	TRBV30	.	TRBJ2-2
TGTGCCAGCAGCGCGACAGTGAACACTGAAGCTTTCTTT	CASSATVNTEAFF	.	TRBV9	.	TRBJ1-1
TGTGCTAGCAGCTTAACAGCGAACACCGGGGAGCTGTTTTTT	CASSLTANTGELFF	once	TRBV7-7	.	TRBJ2-2
TGTGCCAGCAGAGGCAGGGGATCCGGAACTGAAGCTTTCTTT	CASRGRGSGTEAFF	.	TRBV2	.	TRBJ1-1
TGTGCCAGCAGCTTGTTTGTAGGGGGGTATGGCTACACCTTC	CASSLFVGGYGYTF	.	TRBV5-6	.	TRBJ1-2
TGCGCCAGCAGCCAAGGGGGGAGCTCCTACAATGAGCAGTTCTTC	CASSQGGSSYNEQFF	.	TRBV4-1	.	TRBJ2-1
TGTGCCAGCAGCGTTGACTTGAACACTGAAGCTTTCTTT	CASSVDLNTEAFF	.	TRBV9	.	TRBJ1-1
TGTGCCAGCAGCTTGGCTGCGAGATCCACTGAAGCTTTCTTT	CASSLAARSTEAFF	.	TRBV5-6	.	TRBJ1-1
TGTGCCAGCAGTTACTCGGGGGGTTTCACAGATACGCAGTATTTT	CASSYSGGFTDTQYF	.	TRBV6-5	.	TRBJ2-3
TGCGCCAGCAGCTTCACAGGGGGCTCTGGAAACACCATATATTTT	CASSFTGGSGNTIYF	.	TRBV5-1	TRBD1	TRBJ1-3
TGTGCCAGCAGCCACGGCGGACTAGCGGGGGGGCAAGATACGCAGTATTTT	CASSHGGLAGGQDTQYF	once	TRBV4-2	TRBD2	TRBJ2-3
TGTGCCAGCAGTTACGACGGCCAAGAGACCCAGTACTTC	CASSYDGQETQYF	.	TRBV6-5	.	TRBJ2-5
TGTGCCAGCAGCCCGGGACAGAGCTACGAGCAGTACTTC	CASSPGQSYEQYF	.	TRBV5-4	TRBD1	TRBJ2-7
TGTGCCAGCAGCTTATGGGGGGCTGGTGGCTACACCTTC	CASSLWGAGGYTF	.	TRBV7-2	.	TRBJ1-2
TGTGCCAGCAGCTTAGTCCAGATGACCCCGAACACTGAAGCTTTCTTT	CASSLVQMTPNTEAFF	.	TRBV7-6	.	TRBJ1-1
TGTGCCAGCAGCGGAGTAGGACAGGGTGACGAGACCCAGTACTTC	CASSGVGQGDETQYF	.	TRBV9	TRBD1	TRBJ2-5
TGTGCCAGCAGTTTCGAGGGCTATGGATCTGGGGCCAACGTCCTGACTTTC	CASSFEGYGSGANVLTF	.	TRBV27	.	TRBJ2-6
TGTGCCAGTTCCCCCGGGCTTACCGGGGAGCTGTTTTTT	CASSPGLTGELFF	.	TRBV19	.	TRBJ2-2
TGTGCCAGCAGCGTGACTCACTACGAGCAGTACTTC	CASSVTHYEQYF	.	TRBV11-3	.	TRBJ2-7
TGTGCCAGCAGTTTTCGTCCACGGGGGGCAGAAAAACTGTTTTTT	CASSFRPRGAEKLFF	.	TRBV6-6	.	TRBJ1-4
TGTGCCAGCAGCGAGGCGGGGGGCAAAGAGACCCAGTACTTC	CASSEAGGKETQYF	.	TRBV7-6	TRBD2	TRBJ2-5
TGTGCCTGGAGTCCTCAGACAGACAGGGATGGCTACACCTTC	CAWSPQTDRDGYTF	.	TRBV30	TRBD1	TRBJ1-2
TGTGCCAGCAGCCAAGGGACACACTACGAGCAGTACTTC	CASSQGTHYEQYF	.	TRBV7-9	.	TRBJ2-7
TGTGCCTGGAGTGTAGGCGGACAGGGGGCGGGTGGCTACACCTTC	CAWSVGGQGAGGYTF	.	TRBV30	TRBD1	TRBJ1-2